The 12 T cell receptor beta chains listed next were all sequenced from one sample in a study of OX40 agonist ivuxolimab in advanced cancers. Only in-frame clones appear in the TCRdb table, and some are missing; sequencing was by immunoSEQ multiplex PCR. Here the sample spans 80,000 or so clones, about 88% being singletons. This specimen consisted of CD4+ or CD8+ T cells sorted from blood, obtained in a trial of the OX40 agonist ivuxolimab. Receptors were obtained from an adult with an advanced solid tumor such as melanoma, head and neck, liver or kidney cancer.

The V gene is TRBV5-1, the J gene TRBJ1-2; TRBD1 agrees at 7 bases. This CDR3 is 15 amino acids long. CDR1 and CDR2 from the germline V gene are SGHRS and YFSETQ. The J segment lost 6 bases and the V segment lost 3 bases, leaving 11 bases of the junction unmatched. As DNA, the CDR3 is TGCGCCAGCAGCTCGTCCCGGGACAGTGTAAATGGCTACACCTTC. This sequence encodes CASSSSRDSVNGYTF.

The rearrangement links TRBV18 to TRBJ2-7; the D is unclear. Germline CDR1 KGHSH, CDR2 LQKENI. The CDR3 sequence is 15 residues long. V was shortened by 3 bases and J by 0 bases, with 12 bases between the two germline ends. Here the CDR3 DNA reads TGTGCCAGCTCACCGCCGGGCGGTTACTCCTACGAGCAGTACTTC. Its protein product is CASSPPGGYSYEQYF.

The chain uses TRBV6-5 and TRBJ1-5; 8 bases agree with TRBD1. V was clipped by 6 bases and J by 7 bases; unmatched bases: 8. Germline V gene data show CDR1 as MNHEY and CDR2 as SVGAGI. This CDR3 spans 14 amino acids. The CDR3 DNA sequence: TGTGCCAGCAGCCCCGACAGGGGACGGCAGCCCCAGCATTTT. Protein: CASSPDRGRQPQHF.

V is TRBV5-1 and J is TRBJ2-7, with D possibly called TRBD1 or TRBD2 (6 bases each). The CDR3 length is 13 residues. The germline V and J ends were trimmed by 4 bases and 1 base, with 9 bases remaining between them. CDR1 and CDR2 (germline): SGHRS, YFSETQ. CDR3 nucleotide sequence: TGCGCCAGCAGCGGCGGGACATCCTACGAGCAGTACTTC. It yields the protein CASSGGTSYEQYF.

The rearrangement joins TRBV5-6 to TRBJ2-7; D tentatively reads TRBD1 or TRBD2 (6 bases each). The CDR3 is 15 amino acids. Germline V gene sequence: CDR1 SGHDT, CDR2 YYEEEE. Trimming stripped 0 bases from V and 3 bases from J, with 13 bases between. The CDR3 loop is CASSLGGAKVYEQYF. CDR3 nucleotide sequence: TGTGCCAGCAGCTTGGGGGGGGCGAAAGTCTACGAGCAGTACTTC. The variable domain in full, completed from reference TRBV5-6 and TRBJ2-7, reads DAGVTQSPTHLIKTRGQQVTLRCSPKSGHDTVSWYQQALGQGPQFIFQYYEEEERQRGNFPDRFSGHQFPNYSSELNVNALLLGDSALYLCASSLGGAKVYEQYFGPGTRLTVT.

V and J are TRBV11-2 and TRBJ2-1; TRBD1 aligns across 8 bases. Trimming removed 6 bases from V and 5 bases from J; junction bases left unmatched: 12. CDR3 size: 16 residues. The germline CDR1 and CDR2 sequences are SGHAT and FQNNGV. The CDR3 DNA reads TGTGCCAGCAGACCAACCGGGACAGGATCCCACAATGAGCAGTTCTTC. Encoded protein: CASRPTGTGSHNEQFF.

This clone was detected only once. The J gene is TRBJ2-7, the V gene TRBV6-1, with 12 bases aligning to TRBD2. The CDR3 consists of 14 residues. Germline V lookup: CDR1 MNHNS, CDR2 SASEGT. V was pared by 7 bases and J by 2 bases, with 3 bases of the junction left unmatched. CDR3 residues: CASKASGGAYEQYF. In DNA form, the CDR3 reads TGTGCCAGCAAGGCTAGCGGGGGGGCCTACGAGCAGTACTTC.

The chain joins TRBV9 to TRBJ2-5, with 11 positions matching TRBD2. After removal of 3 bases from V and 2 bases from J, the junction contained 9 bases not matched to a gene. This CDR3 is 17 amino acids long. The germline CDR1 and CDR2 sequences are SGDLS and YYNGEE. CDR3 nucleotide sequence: TGTGCCAGCAGCGCTCCGTCCGGACTAGCGGGTCAAGAGACCCAGTACTTC. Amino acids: CASSAPSGLAGQETQYF. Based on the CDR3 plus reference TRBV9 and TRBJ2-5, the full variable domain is DSGVTQTPKHLITATGQRVTLRCSPRSGDLSVYWYQQSLDQGLQFLIQYYNGEERAKGNILERFSAQQFPDLHSELNLSSLELGDSALYFCASSAPSGLAGQETQYFGPGTRLLVL.

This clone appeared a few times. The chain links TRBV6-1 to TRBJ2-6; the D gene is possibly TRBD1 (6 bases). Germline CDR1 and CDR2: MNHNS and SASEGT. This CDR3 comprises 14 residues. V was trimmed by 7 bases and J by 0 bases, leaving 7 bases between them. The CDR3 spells CASMGASGANVLTF. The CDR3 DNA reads TGTGCCAGCATGGGGGCCTCTGGGGCCAACGTCCTGACTTTC.

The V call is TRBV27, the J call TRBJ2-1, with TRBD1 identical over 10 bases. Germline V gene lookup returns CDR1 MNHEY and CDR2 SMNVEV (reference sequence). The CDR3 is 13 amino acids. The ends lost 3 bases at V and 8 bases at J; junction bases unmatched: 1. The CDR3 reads CASSLDRGDEQFF. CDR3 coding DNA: TGTGCCAGCAGTTTGGACAGGGGGGATGAGCAGTTCTTC.

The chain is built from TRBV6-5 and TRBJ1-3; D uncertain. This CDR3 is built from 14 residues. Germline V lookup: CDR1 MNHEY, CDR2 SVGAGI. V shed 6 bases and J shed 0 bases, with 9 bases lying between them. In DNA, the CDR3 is TGTGCCAGCAGGGCCGACCTCTCTGGAAACACCATATATTTT. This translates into CASRADLSGNTIYF.

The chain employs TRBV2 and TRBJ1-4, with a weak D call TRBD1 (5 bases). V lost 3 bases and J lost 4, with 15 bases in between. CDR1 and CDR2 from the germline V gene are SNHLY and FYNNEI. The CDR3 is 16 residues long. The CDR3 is CASSDPWGRFNEKLFF. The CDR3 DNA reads TGTGCCAGCAGTGACCCGTGGGGGAGATTTAATGAAAAACTGTTTTTT.